This record covers a single T cell receptor beta chain. Its antigen is as yet unknown. This entry comes from a study of cytomegalovirus exposure and HLA in healthy donors. Notes on the study in general: TCR sequences were mostly rare, though some public TCRs occurred in many donors.

PCR primers comprised 60 Vbeta and 13 Jbeta primers. TCRdb's copy holds only in-frame clones and misses some; the assay was immunoSEQ multiplex PCR. This table has about 120,000 clones, about 73% appearing once. This CDR3 spans 15 amino acids. Germline CDR1 is MGHRA and CDR2 is YSYEKL. Trimming pared 4 bases from V and 2 bases from J, leaving 14 bases between. The material sequenced was PBMCs. The TCR sequence derives from a woman aged 40 to 50 in good health and CMV-seronegative. V is TRBV4-1 and J is TRBJ1-2; tentatively, D is TRBD1 (6 bases). The CDR3 bases are TGCGCCAGCAGCCGGGACGGACAGACAAACTATGGCTACACCTTC. Protein sequence: CASSRDGQTNYGYTF.